This T cell receptor beta chain originates from a study of blood T cell repertoires in COVID-19. Study summary: The cDNA or gDNA used as material had been derived from T cells, B-cell-depleted T cells, or PBMCs.

In the authors' workflow: Researchers report that nucleated cell counts were estimated from reference gene primer amplification. Clones were sequenced by immunoSEQ multiplex PCR, and TCRdb holds only the in-frame ones, with some missing. D and trimming were read from the DNA, whereas the V and J calls and clone size are those reported in that table. The sample lists more than 85,000 clones, 92% occurring once. This CDR3 is built from 15 residues. Deletions cut 3 bases from V and 4 bases from J, with 15 bases between. In germline, CDR1 is LNHDA, CDR2 SQIVND (reference sequence). Sequencing was performed on peripheral blood. J is TRBJ1-2 and V is TRBV19; a possible D gene is TRBD1 (5 bases). This clonotype originated in a man between 70 and 80 years old with acute or convalescent COVID-19. The CDR3 DNA reads as TGTGCCAGTAGTATCCAACGGGGGGGTCTCTATGGCTACACCTTC. It encodes CASSIQRGGLYGYTF. Using reference TRBV19 and TRBJ1-2 for the parts outside the CDR3, the full variable domain is DGGITQSPKYLFRKEGQNVTLSCEQNLNHDAMYWYRQDPGQGLRLIYYSQIVNDFQKGDIAEGYSVSREKKESFPLTVTSAQKNPTAFYLCASSIQRGGLYGYTFGSGTRLTVV.